This T cell receptor (beta chain) was obtained from a study of OX40 agonist ivuxolimab in advanced cancers. Some clones are missing from TCRdb's copy, which holds only in-frame ones; the method was immunoSEQ multiplex PCR. The data hold tens of thousands of clones, with roughly 90% observed a single time. There are 11 residues in the CDR3. V shed 5 bases and J shed 4 bases, with 8 bases lying between them. Per the germline V gene, CDR1 is DFQATT and CDR2 is SNEGSKA (reference sequence). The chain joins TRBV20-1 to TRBJ1-2; D ambiguous. Sequences were derived from CD4+ or CD8+ T cells sorted from blood, sampled in a trial of the OX40 agonist ivuxolimab. The clonotype originates from an adult with an advanced solid tumor such as melanoma, head and neck, liver or kidney cancer. The CDR3 nucleotides are TGCAGTGCTGGAGGTGGCTATGGCTACACCTTC. This sequence encodes CSAGGGYGYTF.